The rows below give T cell receptor beta chains drawn from one sample of a study of cytomegalovirus exposure and HLA in healthy donors. The method was immunoSEQ multiplex PCR; TCRdb's version includes in-frame clones alone and lacks a portion of them. The table lists a few hundred thousand clones, around 80% of them singletons. What was sequenced was PBMCs. These receptors were obtained from a man in his forties in good health and CMV-seronegative. CDR3s include the opening cysteine and the closing phenylalanine or tryptophan. The order of the fields is J gene, CDR3 length, D gene, clone size, V gene, CDR3 protein, CDR3 DNA. A D gene is named only where the DNA matches it firmly. Some rows mark clone size as missing; the rest say once, few, many or name a class of expanded clone.

j_gene: TRBJ1-1; len: 15; d_gene: -; abundance: few; v_gene: TRBV7-2; CDR3aa: CASSLGGWGGTEAFF; CDR3nt: TGTGCCAGCAGCTTAGGGGGGTGGGGGGGAACTGAAGCTTTCTTT
j_gene: TRBJ1-1; len: 15; d_gene: -; abundance: -; v_gene: TRBV2; CDR3aa: CASRGSGAPDTEAFF; CDR3nt: TGTGCCAGCAGGGGAAGCGGGGCGCCGGACACTGAAGCTTTCTTT
j_gene: TRBJ2-1; len: 13; d_gene: TRBD1; abundance: -; v_gene: TRBV18; CDR3aa: CASSTGTDNEQFF; CDR3nt: TGTGCCAGCTCTACCGGGACAGACAATGAGCAGTTCTTC
j_gene: TRBJ2-1; len: 17; d_gene: TRBD2; abundance: -; v_gene: TRBV7-9; CDR3aa: CASSPLAGRGIYNEQFF; CDR3nt: TGTGCCAGCAGCCCTCTCGCCGGGAGGGGGATTTACAATGAGCAGTTCTTC
j_gene: TRBJ2-1; len: 16; d_gene: -; abundance: few; v_gene: TRBV5-1; CDR3aa: CASSPSWTNSYNEQFF; CDR3nt: TGCGCCAGCAGCCCATCTTGGACTAACTCCTACAATGAGCAGTTCTTC
j_gene: TRBJ1-1; len: 15; d_gene: -; abundance: -; v_gene: TRBV6-5; CDR3aa: CASIRTRQLNTEAFF; CDR3nt: TGTGCCAGCATTAGAACGCGGCAGTTGAACACTGAAGCTTTCTTT
j_gene: TRBJ1-2; len: 9; d_gene: TRBD1; abundance: once; v_gene: TRBV2; CDR3aa: CASGQGYTF; CDR3nt: TGTGCCAGCGGACAGGGTTACACCTTC
j_gene: TRBJ2-7; len: 15; d_gene: TRBD1; abundance: once; v_gene: TRBV12-5; CDR3aa: CASVLERGPTYEQYF; CDR3nt: TGTGCTAGTGTCTTGGAGAGGGGGCCCACCTACGAGCAGTACTTC
j_gene: TRBJ1-4; len: 12; d_gene: -; abundance: -; v_gene: TRBV19; CDR3aa: CASSMRGEKLFF; CDR3nt: TGTGCCAGTAGTATGCGTGGTGAAAAACTGTTTTTT
j_gene: TRBJ1-2; len: 19; d_gene: -; abundance: -; v_gene: TRBV7-9; CDR3aa: CASSLNLWGLPRKFYGYTF; CDR3nt: TGTGCCAGCAGCTTAAATCTTTGGGGACTCCCTCGGAAGTTCTATGGCTACACCTTC
j_gene: TRBJ2-7; len: 14; d_gene: -; abundance: -; v_gene: TRBV27; CDR3aa: CASSSGPRGYEQYF; CDR3nt: TGTGCCAGCAGTTCGGGTCCCCGGGGGTACGAGCAGTACTTC